The next 29 T cell receptor beta chains were all read from a single sample in a study of HIV-infected patients and healthy controls. All unsorted peripheral T cells were captured because whole blood was used without fractionation. Alpha and beta constant-region primers primed reverse transcription of 400 to 650 ng RNA. Each of the alpha and beta chains got its own library through chain-specific third strand synthesis with indices. TCRdb re-called the 5' RACE reads with MiXCR, one entry per CDR3 protein. The sample has roughly 16,000 distinct CDR3 sequences, around 5.5% seen once. The sample was blood. The receptors come from an adult in good health.

This clonotype was recorded many times. The chain joins TRBV12-5 to TRBJ2-7, with D uncertain. Germline lookup yields CDR1 LGHNT and CDR2 FRNRAP. This CDR3 has 12 residues. Trimming shortened V by 5 bases and J by 6 bases, and 11 bases separated the two germline ends. CDR3 nucleotide sequence: TGTGCTAGTGGTATACCCGGCGGCGAGCAGTACTTC. Amino acid sequence: CASGIPGGEQYF.

In this sample, this clonotype turned up many times. V is TRBV12-3 or TRBV12-4 and J is TRBJ2-1, with D unresolved. V was cut by 5 bases and J by 7 bases, with 18 bases left in between. The CDR3 extends over 15 amino acids. The CDR3 DNA reads as TGTGCCAGCAGTCCGACCCCCGTGCACAATAATGAGCAGTTCTTC. As protein: CASSPTPVHNNEQFF.

This clonotype has a count of ten or more. V gene TRBV6-2 or TRBV6-3 combines with J gene TRBJ1-1; D uncertain. This CDR3 comprises 12 residues. V gave up 2 bases and J gave up 5 bases, with 6 bases separating them. The V gene's germline CDR1 is MNHEY and CDR2 SVGEGT. The CDR3 DNA reads TGTGCCAGCAGTTACGAGGGTACTGAAGCTTTCTTT. As protein: CASSYEGTEAFF.

This clonotype is deemed medium-sized. This chain links TRBV6-2 or TRBV6-3 with TRBJ1-5; a weak D match, TRBD1 (6 bases). The germline V gene encodes CDR1 MNHEY and CDR2 SVGEGT. V lost 7 bases and J lost 2, with 15 bases in between. CDR3 size: 15 residues. CDR3: CASTKATGGNQPQHF. The DNA of the CDR3 is TGTGCCAGCACCAAAGCGACAGGCGGCAATCAGCCCCAGCATTTT.

The chain recombines TRBV10-3 with TRBJ2-2; TRBD2 aligns across 10 bases. This CDR3 has 17 amino acids. V dropped 8 bases and J dropped 0; count of bases not matched to a gene: 9. Germline V gene lookup returns CDR1 ENHRY and CDR2 SYGVKD. This chain's CDR3 is CAIAGDSGGTNTGELFF. CDR3 bases: TGTGCCATCGCGGGTGATAGCGGGGGGACGAACACCGGGGAGCTGTTTTTT.

This clonotype was seen at least ten times. The V and J genes are TRBV10-3 and TRBJ2-1; 7 nucleotides match TRBD2. Germline V gene data show CDR1 as ENHRY and CDR2 as SYGVKD. The CDR3 runs to 12 residues. After removal of 6 bases from V and 5 bases from J, the junction contained 1 base not matched to a gene. CDR3: CAISLADNEQFF. The CDR3 DNA reads TGTGCCATCAGCCTAGCGGACAATGAGCAGTTCTTC.

In this sample, this clonotype turned up a few times. The chain has TRBV12-3 or TRBV12-4 and TRBJ1-4; 10 bases map to TRBD1. CDR3 length equals 13 residues. V shed 7 bases and J 11 bases; nucleotides not matched to a gene: 7. The CDR3 loop is CASNRDRGGKLFF. The CDR3, as DNA: TGTGCCAGCAACCGGGACAGGGGAGGGAAACTGTTTTTT.

Ten or more counts support this clonotype. V gene TRBV28 combines with J gene TRBJ2-7; the D gene is possibly TRBD2 (6 bases). CDR3 length: 13 residues. Between the trimmed V and J ends, which lost 8 bases and 0 bases, there was a span of 11 bases. Per germline, CDR1 MDHEN and CDR2 SYDVKM. The CDR3 region is CASLVGGSYEQYF. The CDR3 DNA reads TGTGCCAGCCTCGTGGGGGGCTCCTACGAGCAGTACTTC.

This CDR3 is CASSEVPNQPQHF. CDR3 in DNA: TGTGCCAGCAGCGAGGTTCCGAATCAGCCCCAGCATTTT. V usage is TRBV2 and J usage is TRBJ1-5; D is uncertain. V was clipped by 6 bases and J by 4 bases, with 10 bases between them. The CDR3 has 13 residues. The V gene's germline CDR1 is SNHLY and CDR2 FYNNEI.

This clonotype was seen many times. The V and J genes are TRBV12-3 or TRBV12-4 and TRBJ1-1; D gene uncertain. CDR3 length: 13 amino acids. V was clipped by 3 bases and J by 1 base, with 6 bases between them. CDR3 sequence: CASSLERNTEAFF. The CDR3 region has the DNA TGTGCCAGCAGTTTGGAAAGGAACACTGAAGCTTTCTTT.

This clonotype turned up a few times. The rearrangement uses TRBV5-1 and TRBJ1-1; D is ambiguous. The ends were cut back, 4 bases at V and 1 base at J, with 17 bases in the middle. The germline V gene has CDR1 SGHRS and CDR2 YFSETQ. CDR3 length equals 16 residues. The CDR3 coding sequence is TGCGCCAGCAGCCCGGCCCTTGACAAGCCGAACACTGAAGCTTTCTTT. As protein: CASSPALDKPNTEAFF.

In this sample, this clonotype turned up many times. The CDR3 sequence is CASSSSTGYNEQFF. CDR3 DNA sequence: TGTGCCAGCAGCTCGTCGACGGGATACAATGAGCAGTTCTTC. The J gene is TRBJ2-1, the V gene TRBV7-2, with D possibly matching TRBD2 (5 bases). The CDR3 extends over 14 amino acids. Per germline, CDR1 SGHTA and CDR2 FQGNSA. The V end lost 4 bases, the J end lost 4 bases, and 11 bases lay between the germline ends.

This clonotype was counted many times. The chain employs TRBV28 and TRBJ2-3; TRBD2 agrees at 13 bases. V shed 5 bases, J shed 2 bases, and the junction held 16 bases outside the gene matches. The germline V gene encodes CDR1 MDHEN and CDR2 SYDVKM. This CDR3 contains 20 residues. The CDR3 is CASSPPRWGLAGIHTDTQYF. Written as DNA, the CDR3 is TGTGCCAGCAGTCCCCCTCGATGGGGACTAGCGGGGATACACACAGATACGCAGTATTTT. The full variable domain, in which reference TRBV28 and TRBJ2-3 provide the parts outside the CDR3, is DVKVTQSSRYLVKRTGEKVFLECVQDMDHENMFWYRQDPGLGLRLIYFSYDVKMKEKGDIPEGYSVSREKKERFSLILESASTNQTSMYLCASSPPRWGLAGIHTDTQYFGPGTRLTVL.

This clonotype was detected ten times or more. Written as DNA, the CDR3 is TGTGCCAGCAGTTACGACAAACCGGGGTACGGGGCCAACGTCCTGACTTTC. It encodes CASSYDKPGYGANVLTF. This chain joins TRBV6-6 and TRBJ2-6, with D possibly TRBD2 on 5 matching bases. The CDR3 is 17 residues long. Germline V gene lookup returns CDR1 MNHNY and CDR2 SVGAGI (reference sequence). The V and J ends lost 2 bases and 4 bases respectively, with 15 bases between them.

This clonotype was recorded at least ten times. This chain links TRBV29-1 with TRBJ1-1; 8 nucleotides align to TRBD1. The CDR3 loop spans 14 amino acids. Germline V gene lookup returns CDR1 SQVTM and CDR2 ANQGSEA. With 6 bases clipped from V and 2 bases from J, the junction kept 8 bases outside the gene matches. The CDR3 DNA reads TGCAGCGTACCCAAGGACAGGGTTAACACTGAAGCTTTCTTT. It yields the protein CSVPKDRVNTEAFF.

This clonotype was observed many times. The chain joins TRBV6-4 to TRBJ2-2; the match to TRBD2 covers 8 bases. Germline lookup yields CDR1 MRHNA and CDR2 SNTAGT. The CDR3 has 15 amino acids. The V gene end was trimmed by 6 bases and the J gene end by 1 base; junction bases not matched to a gene: 4. The CDR3, as DNA: TGTGCCAGCAGCCCCGGGGGGGAGAACACCGGGGAGCTGTTTTTT. Residues: CASSPGGENTGELFF.

By share, this clonotype counts as medium-sized. The chain uses TRBV29-1 and TRBJ2-3; 10 positions agree with TRBD2. J lost 2 bases, V lost 5 bases, and 10 bases had no gene match. This CDR3 is built from 16 residues. Germline CDR1 reads SQVTM; CDR2 reads ANQGSEA. CDR3: CSVSKTSGGATDTQYF. The CDR3 DNA reads as TGCAGCGTTAGTAAGACCAGCGGGGGGGCCACAGATACGCAGTATTTT.

This clonotype was seen ten or more times. In DNA, the CDR3 is TGCGCCAGCAGCCCCGGACAGGGCGGGGGCTCTGGGGCCAACGTCCTGACTTTC. Amino acid sequence: CASSPGQGGGSGANVLTF. This sequence joins TRBV5-1 and TRBJ2-6, with TRBD1 as a possible D gene (8 bases). Germline-derived CDR1 and CDR2 are SGHRS and YFSETQ. Trimming removed 4 bases from V and 0 bases from J, with 17 bases in between. The CDR3 is 18 residues long.

This clonotype was seen at least ten times. The chain employs TRBV6-5 and TRBJ2-5; TRBD1 agrees at 8 bases. V was clipped by 0 bases and J by 4 bases; unmatched bases: 10. Looked up from germline, CDR1 is MNHEY and CDR2 is SVGAGI. The CDR3 is 17 amino acids. CDR3 DNA sequence: TGTGCCAGCAGTTACTCGATAGGACAGGGTTTCCCAGAGACCCAGTACTTC. This codes for CASSYSIGQGFPETQYF.

This clonotype came up many times. This chain uses TRBV7-2 with TRBJ1-2; D unresolved. Trimming removed 5 bases at V and 4 bases at J, with 14 bases between. CDR1 is SGHTA, CDR2 FQGNSA, per germline. The CDR3 totals 14 residues. CDR3 amino acids: CASSPRGGSYGYTF. In nucleotides, the CDR3 is TGTGCCAGCAGCCCCCGCGGAGGAAGCTATGGCTACACCTTC.

This clonotype was seen ten or more times. J is TRBJ1-5 and V is TRBV6-2 or TRBV6-3, with TRBD1 as a possible D gene (5 bases). This CDR3 has 16 residues. Trimming took off 2 bases at V and 3 bases at J, with 14 bases between the two ends. Per the germline V gene, CDR1 is MNHEY and CDR2 is SVGEGT. The DNA for the CDR3 is TGTGCCAGCAGTTACCGGGCAGGGAGCCTCAATCAGCCCCAGCATTTT. Protein: CASSYRAGSLNQPQHF.

This clonotype was detected only a few times. The chain carries TRBV3-1 and TRBJ1-1; 8 nucleotides line up with TRBD1. The CDR3 is 15 residues long. Germline loops: CDR1 LGHDT, CDR2 YNNKEL (reference sequence). Losses at the gene ends were 1 base for V and 1 base for J; bases not matched to a gene: 2. The DNA of the CDR3 is TGTGCCAGCAGCCAAGGACAGGGGTCGAACACTGAAGCTTTCTTT. It codes for CASSQGQGSNTEAFF.

This clonotype rates as medium-sized. This chain's CDR3 is CASSQDSAGGAVEETQYF. In DNA, the CDR3 is TGCGCCAGCAGCCAAGATAGTGCCGGGGGGGCCGTAGAAGAGACCCAGTACTTC. This sequence joins TRBV4-1 and TRBJ2-5; 8 bases are shared with TRBD2. With 0 bases clipped from V and 3 bases from J, the junction kept 12 bases outside the gene matches. This CDR3 spans 18 amino acids. The germline V gene encodes CDR1 MGHRA and CDR2 YSYEKL.

In its sample, this clonotype was seen many times. The J gene is TRBJ2-1, the V gene TRBV19; TRBD2 matches at 12 bases. Trimming took 10 bases from V and 8 from J; bases not matched to a gene: 9. Germline CDR1 and CDR2: LNHDA and SQIVND (reference sequence). CDR3 length equals 14 residues. The CDR3 region is CATSGGAVIYEQFF. The DNA of the CDR3 is TGTGCCACTAGCGGGGGGGCGGTAATCTATGAGCAGTTCTTC.

Only one count was recorded for this clonotype. The V and J genes are TRBV6-6 and TRBJ2-6; D gene uncertain. The CDR3 is 18 amino acids. Per the germline V gene, CDR1 is MNHNY and CDR2 is SVGAGI (reference sequence). The V end was cut by 3 bases, the J end by 0 bases, with 15 bases between. CDR3 in amino acids: CASSYFFTESSGANVLTF. As DNA, the CDR3 is TGTGCCAGCAGTTATTTCTTTACTGAGAGCTCTGGGGCCAACGTCCTGACTTTC.

This clonotype was counted many times. The J gene is TRBJ2-1, the V gene TRBV5-1; weak D call: TRBD2 (7 bases). This CDR3 region has 15 residues. Trimming shortened V by 0 bases and J by 9 bases, and 16 bases separated the two germline ends. Per the germline V gene, CDR1 is SGHRS and CDR2 is YFSETQ. The CDR3 coding sequence is TGCGCCAGCAGCTTGGTCGGGGGGCTACAGGGTGAGCAGTTCTTC. Translated: CASSLVGGLQGEQFF.

This clonotype was detected ten times or more. The V and J genes are TRBV29-1 and TRBJ2-3; D not certain. This CDR3 has 11 residues. V gave up 2 bases and J gave up 3 bases, with 3 bases separating them. In germline, CDR1 is SQVTM, CDR2 ANQGSEA. In DNA, the CDR3 is TGCAGCGTTGAATTAACAGATACGCAGTATTTT. Amino acid sequence: CSVELTDTQYF.

In this sample, this clonotype turned up many times. This chain uses TRBV12-3 or TRBV12-4 with TRBJ1-5, with 8 bases matching TRBD1. After removal of 0 bases from V and 1 base from J, the junction contained 5 bases not matched to a gene. CDR3 size: 17 residues. This chain's CDR3 is CASSLAVTGGSNQPQHF. The CDR3 region has the DNA TGTGCCAGCAGTTTAGCCGTAACAGGGGGGAGCAATCAGCCCCAGCATTTT.

This clonotype was seen a few times. The chain recombines TRBV14 with TRBJ2-3; 7 bases fit TRBD2. The germline CDR1 and CDR2 sequences are SGHDN and FVKESK. J gave up 0 bases and V 4 bases, and 16 bases lay outside the gene matches. This CDR3 spans 19 amino acids. The CDR3 region has the DNA TGTGCCAGCAGCCGAGACTCGGGACTAACCTTTCCTAGCACAGATACGCAGTATTTT. Translating gives CASSRDSGLTFPSTDTQYF.